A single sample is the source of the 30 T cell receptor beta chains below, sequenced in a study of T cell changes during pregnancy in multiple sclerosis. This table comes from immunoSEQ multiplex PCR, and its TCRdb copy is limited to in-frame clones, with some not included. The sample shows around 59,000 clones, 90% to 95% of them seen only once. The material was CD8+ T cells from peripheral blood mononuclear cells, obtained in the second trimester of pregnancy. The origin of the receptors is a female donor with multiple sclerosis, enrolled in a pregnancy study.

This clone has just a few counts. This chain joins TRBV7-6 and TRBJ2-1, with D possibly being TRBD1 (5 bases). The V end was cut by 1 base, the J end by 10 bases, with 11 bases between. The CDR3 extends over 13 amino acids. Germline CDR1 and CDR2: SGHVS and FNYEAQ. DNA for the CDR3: TGTGCCAGCAGCTTAGGCCAGGGTCCCGAGCAGTTCTTC. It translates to CASSLGQGPEQFF.

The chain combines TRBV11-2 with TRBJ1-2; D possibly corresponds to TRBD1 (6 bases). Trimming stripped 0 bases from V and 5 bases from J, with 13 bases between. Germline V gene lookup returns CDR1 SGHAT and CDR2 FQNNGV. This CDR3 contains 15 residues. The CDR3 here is CASSLDITGSYGYTF. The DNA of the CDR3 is TGTGCCAGCAGCTTAGATATTACAGGGTCGTATGGCTACACCTTC. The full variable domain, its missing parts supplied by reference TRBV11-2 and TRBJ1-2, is EAGVAQSPRYKIIEKRQSVAFWCNPISGHATLYWYQQILGQGPKLLIQFQNNGVVDDSQLPKDRFSAERLKGVDSTLKIQPAKLEDSAVYLCASSLDITGSYGYTFGSGTRLTVV.

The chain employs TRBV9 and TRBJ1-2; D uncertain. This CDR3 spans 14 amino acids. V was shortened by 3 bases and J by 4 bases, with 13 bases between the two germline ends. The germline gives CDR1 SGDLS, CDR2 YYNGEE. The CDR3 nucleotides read TGTGCCAGCAGCGCCCCGGGGAAATCCTATGGCTACACCTTC. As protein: CASSAPGKSYGYTF.

The chain's CDR3 is CASSPRAQNIQYF. CDR3 in DNA: TGTGCCAGCAGCCCACGCGCCCAAAACATTCAGTACTTC. This chain uses TRBV4-2 with TRBJ2-4; D call uncertain. The CDR3 loop spans 13 amino acids. The germline V gene encodes CDR1 LGHNA and CDR2 YNFKEQ. Trimming stripped 4 bases from V and 5 bases from J, with 9 bases between.

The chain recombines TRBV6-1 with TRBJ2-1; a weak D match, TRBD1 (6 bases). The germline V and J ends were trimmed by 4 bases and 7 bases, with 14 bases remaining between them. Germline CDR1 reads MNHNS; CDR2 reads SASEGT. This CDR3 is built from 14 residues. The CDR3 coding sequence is TGTGCCAGCAGTGTATTAGGGCAGGGGAATGAGCAGTTCTTC. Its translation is CASSVLGQGNEQFF.

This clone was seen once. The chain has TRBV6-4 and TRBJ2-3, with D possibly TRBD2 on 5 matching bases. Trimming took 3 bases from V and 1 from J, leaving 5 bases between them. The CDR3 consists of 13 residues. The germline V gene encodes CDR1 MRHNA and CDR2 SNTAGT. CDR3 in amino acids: CASSERGTDTQYF. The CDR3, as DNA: TGTGCCAGCAGTGAGCGGGGCACAGATACGCAGTATTTT.

The CDR3 nucleotides are TGCGCCAGCAACCTGGACAGGGGAGGGGACATTCAGTACTTC. Protein product: CASNLDRGGDIQYF. The rearrangement links TRBV5-1 to TRBJ2-4, with 9 positions matching TRBD1. The J segment lost 8 bases and the V segment lost 6 bases, leaving 9 bases of the junction unmatched. This CDR3 spans 14 amino acids. Germline CDR1 SGHRS, CDR2 YFSETQ.

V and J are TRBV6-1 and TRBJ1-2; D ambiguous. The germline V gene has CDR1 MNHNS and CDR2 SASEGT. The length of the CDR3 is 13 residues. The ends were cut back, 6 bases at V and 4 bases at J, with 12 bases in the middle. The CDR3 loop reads CASRWLFGYGYTF. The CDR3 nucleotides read TGTGCCAGCAGATGGCTGTTTGGCTATGGCTACACCTTC.

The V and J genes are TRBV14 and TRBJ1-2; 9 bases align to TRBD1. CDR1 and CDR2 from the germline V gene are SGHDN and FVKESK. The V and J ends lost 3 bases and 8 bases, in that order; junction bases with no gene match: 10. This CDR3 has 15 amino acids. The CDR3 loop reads CASSQRDRAFQGYTF. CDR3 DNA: TGTGCCAGCAGCCAGAGGGACAGGGCCTTCCAGGGCTACACCTTC. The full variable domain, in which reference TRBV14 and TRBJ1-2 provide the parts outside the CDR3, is EAGVTQFPSHSVIEKGQTVTLRCDPISGHDNLYWYRRVMGKEIKFLLHFVKESKQDESGMPNNRFLAERTGGTYSTLKVQPAELEDSGVYFCASSQRDRAFQGYTFGSGTRLTVV.

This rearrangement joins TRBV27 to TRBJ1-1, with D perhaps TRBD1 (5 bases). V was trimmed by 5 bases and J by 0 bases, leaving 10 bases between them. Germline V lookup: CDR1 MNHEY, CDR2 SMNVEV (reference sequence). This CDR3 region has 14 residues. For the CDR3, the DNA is TGTGCCAGCAGTCGGACACACATGAACACTGAAGCTTTCTTT. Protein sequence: CASSRTHMNTEAFF.

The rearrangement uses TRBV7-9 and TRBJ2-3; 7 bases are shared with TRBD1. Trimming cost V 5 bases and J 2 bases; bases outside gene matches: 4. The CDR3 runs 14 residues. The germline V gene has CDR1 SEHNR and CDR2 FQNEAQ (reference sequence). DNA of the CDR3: TGTGCCAGCAGCAGGGACAGAATCACAGATACGCAGTATTTT. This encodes CASSRDRITDTQYF.

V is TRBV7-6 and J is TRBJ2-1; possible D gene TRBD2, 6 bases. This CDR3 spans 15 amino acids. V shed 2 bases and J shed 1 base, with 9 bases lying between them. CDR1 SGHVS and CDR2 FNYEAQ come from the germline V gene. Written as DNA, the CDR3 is TGTGCCAGCAGCTTATTAGCGGAGTCCTACAATGAGCAGTTCTTC. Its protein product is CASSLLAESYNEQFF.

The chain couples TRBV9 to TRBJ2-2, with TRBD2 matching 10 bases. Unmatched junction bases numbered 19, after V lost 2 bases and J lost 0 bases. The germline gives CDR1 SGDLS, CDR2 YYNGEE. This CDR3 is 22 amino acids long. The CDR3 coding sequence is TGTGCCAGCAGCGTTCCCGCCCTAGCGGGGGTACCTGAGTTCGCGAACACCGGGGAGCTGTTTTTT. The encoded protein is CASSVPALAGVPEFANTGELFF.

CDR3 bases: TGTGCCAGCAGTCAACCGGGAGGGTATCCCGAGCAGTACTTC. It yields the protein CASSQPGGYPEQYF. The chain recombines TRBV28 with TRBJ2-7; 8 bases agree with TRBD2. CDR3 length: 14 residues. V lost 5 bases, J lost 6 bases, and 9 bases stayed unmatched. The germline CDR1 and CDR2 sequences are MDHEN and SYDVKM.

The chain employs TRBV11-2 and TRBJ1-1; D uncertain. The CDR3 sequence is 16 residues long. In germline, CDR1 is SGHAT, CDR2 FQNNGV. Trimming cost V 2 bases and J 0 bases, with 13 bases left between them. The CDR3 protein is CASSLRREFLNTEAFF. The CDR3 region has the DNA TGTGCCAGCAGCTTAAGGAGGGAATTTTTGAACACTGAAGCTTTCTTT.

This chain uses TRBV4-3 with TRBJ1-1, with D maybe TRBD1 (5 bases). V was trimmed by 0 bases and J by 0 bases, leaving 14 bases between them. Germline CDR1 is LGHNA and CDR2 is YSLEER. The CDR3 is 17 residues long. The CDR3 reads CASSQDGVRGLNTEAFF. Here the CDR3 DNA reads TGCGCCAGCAGCCAAGATGGGGTGCGGGGGTTGAACACTGAAGCTTTCTTT.

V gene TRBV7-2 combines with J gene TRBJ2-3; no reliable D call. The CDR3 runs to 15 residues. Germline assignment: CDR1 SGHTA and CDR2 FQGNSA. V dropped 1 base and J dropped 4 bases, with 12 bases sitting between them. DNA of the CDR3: TGTGCCAGCAGCTTAGATGGCAGGAACCCAGATACGCAGTATTTT. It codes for CASSLDGRNPDTQYF.

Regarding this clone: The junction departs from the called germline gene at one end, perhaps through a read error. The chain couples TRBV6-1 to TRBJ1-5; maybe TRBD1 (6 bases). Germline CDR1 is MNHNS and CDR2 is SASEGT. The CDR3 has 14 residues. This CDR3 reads CASSESVYRDIGYF. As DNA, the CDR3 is TGTGCCAGCAGTGAATCAGTTTACAGGGACATTGGTTATTTT.

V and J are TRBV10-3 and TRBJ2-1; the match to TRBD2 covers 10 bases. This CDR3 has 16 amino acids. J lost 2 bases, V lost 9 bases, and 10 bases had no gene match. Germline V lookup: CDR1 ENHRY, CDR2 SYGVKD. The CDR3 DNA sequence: TGTGCCATTGCATTAAGCGGGGGGGCCCCCTACAATGAGCAGTTCTTC. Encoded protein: CAIALSGGAPYNEQFF.

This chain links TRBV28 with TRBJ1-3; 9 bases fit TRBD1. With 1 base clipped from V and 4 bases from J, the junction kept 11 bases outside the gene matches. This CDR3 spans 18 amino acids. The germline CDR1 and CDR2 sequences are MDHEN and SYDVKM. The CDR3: CASSLSGQGFLRGNTIYF. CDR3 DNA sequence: TGTGCCAGCAGTTTATCCGGACAGGGGTTTTTACGAGGAAACACCATATATTTT.

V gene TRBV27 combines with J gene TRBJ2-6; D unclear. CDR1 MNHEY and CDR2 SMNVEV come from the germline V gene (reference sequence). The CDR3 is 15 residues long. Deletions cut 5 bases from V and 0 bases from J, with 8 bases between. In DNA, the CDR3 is TGTGCCAGCAGTCCAGGTTACTCTGGGGCCAACGTCCTGACTTTC. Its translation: CASSPGYSGANVLTF.

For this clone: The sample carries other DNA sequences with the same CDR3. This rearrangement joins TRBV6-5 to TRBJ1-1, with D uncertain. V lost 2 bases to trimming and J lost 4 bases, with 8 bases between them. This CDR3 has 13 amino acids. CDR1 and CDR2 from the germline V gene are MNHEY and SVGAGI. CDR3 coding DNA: TGTGCCAGCAGTTACGGGCGGGGCACTGAAGCTTTCTTT. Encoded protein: CASSYGRGTEAFF.

This chain's CDR3 is CASSSGTRGLYEQYF. In DNA form, the CDR3 reads TGTGCCAGCAGTTCCGGGACTAGAGGGCTCTACGAGCAGTACTTC. V usage is TRBV28 and J usage is TRBJ2-7; 8 bases align to TRBD2. Trimming at V came to 4 bases and at J to 3 bases, leaving 8 bases not matched to a gene. Germline lookup yields CDR1 MDHEN and CDR2 SYDVKM. The CDR3 runs 15 residues.

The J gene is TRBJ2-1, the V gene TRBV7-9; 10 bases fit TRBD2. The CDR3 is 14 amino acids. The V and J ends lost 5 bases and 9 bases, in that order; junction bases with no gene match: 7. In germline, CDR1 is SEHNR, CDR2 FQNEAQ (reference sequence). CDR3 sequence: CASSGLAGVFEQFF. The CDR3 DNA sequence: TGTGCCAGCAGCGGGCTAGCGGGAGTATTTGAGCAGTTCTTC.

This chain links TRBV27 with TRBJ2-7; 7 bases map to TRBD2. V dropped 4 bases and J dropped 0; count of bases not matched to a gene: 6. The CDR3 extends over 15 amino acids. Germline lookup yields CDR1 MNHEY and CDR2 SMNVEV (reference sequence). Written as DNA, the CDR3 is TGTGCCAGCAGTTCCCGGGACTACCACTCCTACGAGCAGTACTTC. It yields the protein CASSSRDYHSYEQYF.

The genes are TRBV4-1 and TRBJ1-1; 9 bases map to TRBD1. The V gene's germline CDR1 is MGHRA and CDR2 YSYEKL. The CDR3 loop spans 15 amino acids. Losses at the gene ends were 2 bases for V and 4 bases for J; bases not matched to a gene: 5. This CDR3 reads CASSQKQGAITEAFF. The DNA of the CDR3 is TGCGCCAGCAGCCAAAAACAGGGGGCGATCACTGAAGCTTTCTTT.

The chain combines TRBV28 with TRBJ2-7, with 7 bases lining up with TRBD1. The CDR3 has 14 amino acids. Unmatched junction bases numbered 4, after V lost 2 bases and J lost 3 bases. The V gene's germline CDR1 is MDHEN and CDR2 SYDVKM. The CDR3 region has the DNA TGTGCCAGCAGTTTAGGGTGGGACAGCTACGAGCAGTACTTC. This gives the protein CASSLGWDSYEQYF.

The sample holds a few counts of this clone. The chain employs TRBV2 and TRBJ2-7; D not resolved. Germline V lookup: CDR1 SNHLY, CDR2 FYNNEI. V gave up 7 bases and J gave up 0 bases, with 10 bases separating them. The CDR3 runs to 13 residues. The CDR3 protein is CASTVSDSYEQYF. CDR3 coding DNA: TGTGCCAGCACGGTGAGCGACTCCTACGAGCAGTACTTC. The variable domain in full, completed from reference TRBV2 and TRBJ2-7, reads EPEVTQTPSHQVTQMGQEVILRCVPISNHLYFYWYRQILGQKVEFLVSFYNNEISEKSEIFDDQFSVERPDGSNFTLKIRSTKLEDSAMYFCASTVSDSYEQYFGPGTRLTVT.

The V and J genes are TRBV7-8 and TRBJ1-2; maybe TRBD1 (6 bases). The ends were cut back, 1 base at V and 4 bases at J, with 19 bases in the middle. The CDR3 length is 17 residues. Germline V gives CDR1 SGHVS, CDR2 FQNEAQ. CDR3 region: CASSLGSGVDLIYGYTF. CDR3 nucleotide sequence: TGTGCCAGCAGCTTAGGGTCAGGGGTAGATCTCATCTATGGCTACACCTTC.

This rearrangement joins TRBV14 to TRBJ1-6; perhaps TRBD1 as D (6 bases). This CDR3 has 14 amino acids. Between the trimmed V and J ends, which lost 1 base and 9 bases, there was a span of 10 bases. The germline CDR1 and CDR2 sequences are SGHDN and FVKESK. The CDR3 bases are TGTGCCAGCAGCCAAGGCAGGGGAAGTTCACCCCTCCACTTT. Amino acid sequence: CASSQGRGSSPLHF.